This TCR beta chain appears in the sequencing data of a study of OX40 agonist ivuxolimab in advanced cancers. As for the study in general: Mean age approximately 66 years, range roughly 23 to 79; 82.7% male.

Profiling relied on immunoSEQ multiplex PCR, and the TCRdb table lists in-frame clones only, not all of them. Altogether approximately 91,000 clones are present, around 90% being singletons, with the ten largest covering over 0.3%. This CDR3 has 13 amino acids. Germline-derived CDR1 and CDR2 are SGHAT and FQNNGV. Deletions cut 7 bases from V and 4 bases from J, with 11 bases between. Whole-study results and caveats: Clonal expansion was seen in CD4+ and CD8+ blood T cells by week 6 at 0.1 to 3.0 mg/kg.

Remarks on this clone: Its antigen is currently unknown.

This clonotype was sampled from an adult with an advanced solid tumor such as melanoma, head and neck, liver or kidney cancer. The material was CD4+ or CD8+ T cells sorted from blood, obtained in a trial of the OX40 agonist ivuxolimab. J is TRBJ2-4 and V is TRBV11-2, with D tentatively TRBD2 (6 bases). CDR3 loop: CASTAGGKNIQYF. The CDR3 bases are TGTGCCAGCACCGCCGGGGGAAAAAACATTCAGTACTTC.